This record looks at one T cell receptor beta chain sequence and its context. Compared with germline, one end of the junction differs, possibly owing to a read error. The sample comes from a study of tumor-infiltrating lymphocytes in primary liver carcinoma. Study information: Ranging in age from 30 to 69 years, the patients were men and women. T1-T3 N0M0 was the stage of the tumors, which were about 4.2 to 11 cm across.

Co-extracted RNA and DNA came from approximately 20-30 mg of unsorted bulk tissue. TCR beta cDNA came from about 470 ng total RNA, primed with a constant-region primer. Sequencing libraries for TCR beta derived from three nested multiplex PCR rounds that used slightly modified ARM-PCR. Forward primers for TRBV1-TRBV30 and a C-beta reverse primer served the first two PCR rounds, at roughly 10 cycles each. TCRdb ran MiXCR on the multiplex PCR reads and lists one entry per CDR3 protein. The data hold 90,000 to 150,000 distinct CDR3 sequences, with about two thirds observed a single time. This CDR3 spans 12 amino acids. Germline V gene data show CDR1 as GTSNPN and CDR2 as SVGIG (reference sequence).

The sequence derives from a woman aged 55-69 years with primary liver carcinoma and hepatitis B virus infection. The sequenced sample was tumor-adjacent normal liver tissue. V gene TRBV30 combines with J gene TRBJ2-2, with D possibly being TRBD2 (5 bases). For the CDR3, the DNA is TGTGCCTGGAGTAGGGTCACCTGGGAGCTGTTCTTT. It translates to CAWSRVTWELFF.